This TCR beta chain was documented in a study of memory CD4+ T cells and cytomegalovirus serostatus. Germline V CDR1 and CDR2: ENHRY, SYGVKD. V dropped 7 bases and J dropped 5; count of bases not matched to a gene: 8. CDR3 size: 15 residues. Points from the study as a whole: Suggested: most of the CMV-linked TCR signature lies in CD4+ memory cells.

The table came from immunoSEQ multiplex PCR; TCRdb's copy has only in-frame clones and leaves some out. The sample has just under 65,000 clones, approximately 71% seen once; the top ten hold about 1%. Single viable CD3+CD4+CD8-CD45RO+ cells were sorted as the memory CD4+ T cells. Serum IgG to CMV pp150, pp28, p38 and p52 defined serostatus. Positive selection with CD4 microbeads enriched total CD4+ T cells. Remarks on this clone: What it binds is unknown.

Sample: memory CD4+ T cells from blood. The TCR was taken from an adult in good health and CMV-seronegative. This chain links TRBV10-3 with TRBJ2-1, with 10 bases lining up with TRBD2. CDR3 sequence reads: CAITALAGANNEQFF. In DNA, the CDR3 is TGTGCCATCACGGCCCTAGCGGGGGCAAACAATGAGCAGTTCTTC.